One and the same sample provided the 25 T cell receptor beta chains below, sequenced in a study of a mutant IDH1 vaccine in newly diagnosed glioma. Clones were read by immunoSEQ multiplex PCR, and TCRdb kept only the in-frame ones, dropping some. The repertoire includes approximately 50,000 clones, over 75% of them detected once, and over 4.5% sits in the top ten. Regarding time point: week 47, end of study. Vaccinated patients received 300 ug of mutant IDH1 20-mer peptide per dose, with topical imiquimod. The antigens of these receptors remain unknown. The material sequenced was PBMCs, taken from a glioma patient whose treatment included an IDH1 peptide vaccine. These receptors were collected from a woman in her forties with glioma. Some clones in this sample may be carry-over from other donors' samples.

The V gene is TRBV7-6, the J gene TRBJ2-5; D unclear. This CDR3 has 14 residues. Germline CDR1 and CDR2: SGHVS and FNYEAQ. Trimming pared 1 base from V and 3 bases from J, leaving 9 bases between. This CDR3 is CASSLGLLEETQYF. For the CDR3, the DNA is TGTGCCAGCAGCTTAGGCTTGCTTGAAGAGACCCAGTACTTC.

V usage is TRBV7-9 and J usage is TRBJ2-2; 7 bases are a match to TRBD1. J was trimmed by 6 bases and V by 8 bases; bases with no gene match: 15. The CDR3 is 16 residues long. Germline V gene sequence: CDR1 SEHNR, CDR2 FQNEAQ (reference sequence). CDR3 DNA sequence: TGTGCCAGCGTACCCCAAGACAGGGCATCATCCGGGGAGCTGTTTTTT. This translates into CASVPQDRASSGELFF.

The chain couples TRBV11-2 to TRBJ2-7, with 9 bases aligning to TRBD2. V shed 5 bases and J 5 bases; nucleotides not matched to a gene: 16. This CDR3 contains 17 residues. Germline CDR1 reads SGHAT; CDR2 reads FQNNGV. The chain's CDR3 is CASSPTPGAGGVNEQYF. CDR3 nucleotides: TGTGCCAGCAGCCCAACCCCCGGGGCGGGGGGGGTTAACGAGCAGTACTTC.

This chain connects TRBV7-6 to TRBJ1-1; no clear D. CDR1 is SGHVS and CDR2 is FNYEAQ in the germline V gene. CDR3 length equals 14 residues. The V end lost 0 bases, the J end lost 2 bases, and 7 bases lay between the germline ends. DNA for the CDR3: TGTGCCAGCAGCTTAGCGCTCGGCAACACTGAAGCTTTCTTT. It specifies CASSLALGNTEAFF.

The CDR3 sequence is CATSRDRAERYTF. The DNA of the CDR3 is TGTGCCACCAGCAGGGACAGGGCCGAGCGCTACACCTTC. The chain has TRBV15 and TRBJ1-2; TRBD1 agrees at 8 bases. Germline V gene sequence: CDR1 LNHNV, CDR2 YYDKDF (reference sequence). The CDR3 is made up of 13 amino acids. J lost 9 bases, V lost 3 bases, and 6 bases had no gene match.

The chain uses TRBV28 and TRBJ2-7, with D possibly TRBD1 on 6 matching bases. This CDR3 has 14 amino acids. Germline CDR1 MDHEN, CDR2 SYDVKM. V lost 3 bases, J lost 1 base, and 10 bases lay in between. CDR3 sequence (DNA): TGTGCCAGCAGTTTCTGGGACAAGTCCTACGAGCAGTACTTC. Its protein is CASSFWDKSYEQYF.

The chain links TRBV15 to TRBJ1-6; maybe TRBD1 (6 bases). Germline CDR1 LNHNV, CDR2 YYDKDF (reference sequence). This CDR3 is 15 amino acids long. V was clipped by 7 bases and J by 5 bases, with 15 bases between them. This chain's CDR3 is CATTSTGDHNSPLHF. The CDR3 bases are TGTGCCACCACTTCGACAGGCGATCATAATTCACCCCTCCACTTT.

The CDR3 is CASSFLGSGTEAFF. CDR3 nucleotide sequence: TGTGCCAGCAGCTTCTTGGGTTCAGGGACTGAAGCTTTCTTT. This sequence joins TRBV7-2 and TRBJ1-1; a weak D match, TRBD1 (5 bases). The V and J ends lost 3 bases and 5 bases respectively, with 13 bases between them. Germline lookup yields CDR1 SGHTA and CDR2 FQGNSA. The CDR3 spans 14 residues.

This clone was seen only once. The rearrangement links TRBV5-1 to TRBJ1-6; D not certain. Germline V gives CDR1 SGHRS, CDR2 YFSETQ. This CDR3 region has 15 residues. V was shortened by 1 base and J by 2 bases, with 7 bases between the two germline ends. CDR3 in amino acids: CASSLLGPYNSPLHF. Here the CDR3 DNA reads TGCGCCAGCAGCTTGTTGGGTCCCTATAATTCACCCCTCCACTTT.

This clone has more than one count but fewer than ten. This chain connects TRBV15 to TRBJ1-5; D is undetermined. This CDR3 is built from 14 residues. The V and J ends lost 1 base and 7 bases respectively, with 11 bases between them. Germline values: CDR1 LNHNV, CDR2 YYDKDF (reference sequence). CDR3 DNA: TGTGCCACCAGCAGAGGGAGAGGAATGCAGCCCCAGCATTTT. It codes for CATSRGRGMQPQHF.

The rearrangement uses TRBV9 and TRBJ1-3; 7 bases are shared with TRBD1. The CDR3 totals 16 residues. J was trimmed by 2 bases and V by 2 bases; bases with no gene match: 7. Germline V gene data show CDR1 as SGDLS and CDR2 as YYNGEE. CDR3 bases: TGTGCCAGCAGCGTTACAGGGGTTCTGGCTGGAAACACCATATATTTT. Protein: CASSVTGVLAGNTIYF.

The count of this clone is one. The V gene is TRBV4-1, the J gene TRBJ2-7; D not resolved. Trimming pared 0 bases from V and 6 bases from J, leaving 6 bases between. This CDR3 is built from 12 residues. Per the germline V gene, CDR1 is MGHRA and CDR2 is YSYEKL. CDR3 in DNA: TGCGCCAGCAGCCAAGATCCGACCGAGCAGTACTTC. Its translation is CASSQDPTEQYF.

A few counts support this clone. The chain joins TRBV19 to TRBJ1-2; possible D gene TRBD1, 6 bases. The CDR3 loop spans 14 amino acids. The germline V gene encodes CDR1 LNHDA and CDR2 SQIVND (reference sequence). V shed 7 bases and J shed 5 bases, with 17 bases lying between them. The CDR3 nucleotides read TGTGCCAGTAAACCCGGGACAAGAGTTTATGGCTACACCTTC. Protein product: CASKPGTRVYGYTF.

This chain connects TRBV6-1 to TRBJ2-4, with D unclear. Germline lookup yields CDR1 MNHNS and CDR2 SASEGT. Trimming cost V 0 bases and J 1 base, with 7 bases left between them. This CDR3 has 15 residues. CDR3 amino acids: CASSEAFMAKNIQYF. The CDR3 DNA sequence: TGTGCCAGCAGTGAAGCGTTTATGGCCAAAAACATTCAGTACTTC.

This clone appeared a few times. The chain combines TRBV7-2 with TRBJ1-6, with TRBD1 matching over 7 bases. CDR3 length: 15 residues. Losses at the gene ends were 6 bases for V and 13 bases for J; bases not matched to a gene: 15. Germline V gene data show CDR1 as SGHTA and CDR2 as FQGNSA. The CDR3 DNA follows: TGTGCCAGCAGACCTCAGGACAGGCGGGATAGTCCCCTCCACTTT. Translated, it gives CASRPQDRRDSPLHF.

V and J are TRBV6-6 and TRBJ1-1; 12 bases match TRBD1. The CDR3 has 14 amino acids. CDR1 is MNHNY, CDR2 SVGAGI, per germline (reference sequence). With V trimmed by 5 bases and J by 6 bases, 4 bases remained unmatched. CDR3 DNA: TGTGCCAGCAGTGGGGGACAGGGGGCCGCTGAAGCTTTCTTT. Protein product: CASSGGQGAAEAFF.

The chain recombines TRBV13 with TRBJ1-6; 11 bases agree with TRBD1. This CDR3 has 16 amino acids. Trimming took 3 bases from V and 6 from J; bases not matched to a gene: 4. Germline loops: CDR1 PRHDT, CDR2 FYEKMQ (reference sequence). CDR3 DNA: TGTGCCAGCAGCTTCGGACAGGGGGCGGTTAATTCACCCCTCCACTTT. Translating it yields CASSFGQGAVNSPLHF.

This clone was observed once. This chain links TRBV11-3 with TRBJ2-7, with TRBD1 as a possible D gene (6 bases). From germline, CDR1 is SGHNT and CDR2 YENEEA. V was pared by 5 bases and J by 2 bases, with 10 bases between. CDR3 length equals 13 residues. The DNA for the CDR3 is TGTGCCAGCAGCCAGAGGGGGACCTACGAGCAGTACTTC. Its protein is CASSQRGTYEQYF.

This clone was counted a single time. This rearrangement joins TRBV11-2 to TRBJ1-1; D ambiguous. Trimming removed 3 bases at V and 1 base at J, with 9 bases between. The length of the CDR3 is 14 residues. Per the germline V gene, CDR1 is SGHAT and CDR2 is FQNNGV. CDR3 bases: TGTGCCAGCAGCTTCGGAACTCCGAACACTGAAGCTTTCTTT. As protein: CASSFGTPNTEAFF.

The gene calls are TRBV4-2 and TRBJ2-6; 7 positions match TRBD1. The CDR3 contains 19 residues. The V gene's germline CDR1 is LGHNA and CDR2 YNFKEQ. V shed 1 base, J shed 2 bases, and the junction held 11 bases outside the gene matches. The CDR3 loop is CASSQVVPNQGAGANVLTF. The CDR3 region has the DNA TGTGCCAGCAGCCAAGTCGTCCCAAACCAGGGGGCTGGGGCCAACGTCCTGACTTTC.

V usage is TRBV11-2 and J usage is TRBJ1-4; no reliable D call. Looked up from germline, CDR1 is SGHAT and CDR2 is FQNNGV. V lost 0 bases to trimming and J lost 3 bases, with 11 bases between them. This CDR3 spans 16 amino acids. CDR3 sequence: CASSLEIRRPNEKLFF. DNA for the CDR3: TGTGCCAGCAGCTTAGAAATAAGGAGGCCTAATGAAAAACTGTTTTTT.

This chain joins TRBV6-1 and TRBJ2-2; 7 nucleotides align to TRBD2. Looked up from germline, CDR1 is MNHNS and CDR2 is SASEGT. The CDR3 spans 15 residues. V lost 2 bases and J lost 6; bases outside the gene matches: 6. The CDR3 sequence: CASSELAEGPGELFF. The DNA of the CDR3 is TGTGCCAGCAGTGAACTAGCGGAGGGGCCCGGGGAGCTGTTTTTT.

The chain couples TRBV10-3 to TRBJ2-7, with 10 bases fitting TRBD2. Germline-derived CDR1 and CDR2 are ENHRY and SYGVKD. V dropped 10 bases and J dropped 4; count of bases not matched to a gene: 7. This CDR3 comprises 13 residues. The CDR3 loop is CASSGGSRYEQYF. The CDR3 DNA sequence: TGTGCCAGTAGCGGGGGGTCCCGTTACGAGCAGTACTTC.

The chain is built from TRBV5-1 and TRBJ1-2; 7 bases map to TRBD1. Germline V gene lookup returns CDR1 SGHRS and CDR2 YFSETQ. The CDR3 is 14 amino acids. The trim removed 0 bases at V and 11 bases at J, leaving 10 bases unmatched. CDR3 sequence: CASSLVVGQKQYTF. CDR3 bases: TGCGCCAGCAGCTTGGTCGTGGGACAGAAGCAGTACACCTTC. The full variable domain, with the rest looked up from reference TRBV5-1 and TRBJ1-2, is KAGVTQTPRYLIKTRGQQVTLSCSPISGHRSVSWYQQTPGQGLQFLFEYFSETQRNKGNFPGRFSGRQFSNSRSEMNVSTLELGDSALYLCASSLVVGQKQYTFGSGTRLTVV.

The V and J genes are TRBV9 and TRBJ2-6; TRBD1 matches at 9 bases. The CDR3 contains 17 residues. Germline loops: CDR1 SGDLS, CDR2 YYNGEE. V lost 0 bases and J lost 4; bases outside the gene matches: 5. The CDR3 loop is CASSVAQGARGANVLTF. In nucleotides, the CDR3 is TGTGCCAGCAGCGTAGCACAGGGGGCGCGAGGGGCCAACGTCCTGACTTTC.